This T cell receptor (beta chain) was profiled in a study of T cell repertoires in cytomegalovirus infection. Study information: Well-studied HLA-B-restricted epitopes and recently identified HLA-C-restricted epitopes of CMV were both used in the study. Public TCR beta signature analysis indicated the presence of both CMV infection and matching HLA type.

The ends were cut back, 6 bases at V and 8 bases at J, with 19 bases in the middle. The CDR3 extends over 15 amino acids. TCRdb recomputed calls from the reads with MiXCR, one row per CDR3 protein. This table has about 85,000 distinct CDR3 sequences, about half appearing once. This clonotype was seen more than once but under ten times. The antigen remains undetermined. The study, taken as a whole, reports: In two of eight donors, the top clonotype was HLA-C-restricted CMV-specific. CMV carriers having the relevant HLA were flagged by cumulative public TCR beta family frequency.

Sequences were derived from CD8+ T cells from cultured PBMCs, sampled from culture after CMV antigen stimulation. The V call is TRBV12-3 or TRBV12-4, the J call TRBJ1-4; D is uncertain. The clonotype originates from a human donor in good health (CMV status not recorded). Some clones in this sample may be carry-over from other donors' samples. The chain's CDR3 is CASSPRSRGDEKLFF. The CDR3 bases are TGTGCCAGCAGCCCCCGGAGTAGAGGTGACGAAAAACTGTTTTTT.